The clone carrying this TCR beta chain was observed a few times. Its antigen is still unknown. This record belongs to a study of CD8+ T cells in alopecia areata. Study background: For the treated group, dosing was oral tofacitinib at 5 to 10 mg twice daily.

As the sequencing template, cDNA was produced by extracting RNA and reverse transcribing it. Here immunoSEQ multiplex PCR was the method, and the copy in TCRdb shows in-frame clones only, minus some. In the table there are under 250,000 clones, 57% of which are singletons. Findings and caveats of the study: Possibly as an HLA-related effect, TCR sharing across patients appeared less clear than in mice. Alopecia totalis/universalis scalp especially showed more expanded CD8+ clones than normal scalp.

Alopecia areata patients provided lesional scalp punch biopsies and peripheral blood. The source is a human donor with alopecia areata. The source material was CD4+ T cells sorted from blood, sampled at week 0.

The DNA of the CDR3 is TGTGCCAGCAGTTACAGGGCAGACACTGAAGCTTTCTTT. It is translated as CASSYRADTEAFF. The chain employs TRBV27 and TRBJ1-1; D is perhaps TRBD1 (6 bases). Germline V CDR1 and CDR2: MNHEY, SMNVEV (reference sequence). CDR3 size: 13 residues. V was clipped by 4 bases and J by 3 bases, with 9 bases between them.